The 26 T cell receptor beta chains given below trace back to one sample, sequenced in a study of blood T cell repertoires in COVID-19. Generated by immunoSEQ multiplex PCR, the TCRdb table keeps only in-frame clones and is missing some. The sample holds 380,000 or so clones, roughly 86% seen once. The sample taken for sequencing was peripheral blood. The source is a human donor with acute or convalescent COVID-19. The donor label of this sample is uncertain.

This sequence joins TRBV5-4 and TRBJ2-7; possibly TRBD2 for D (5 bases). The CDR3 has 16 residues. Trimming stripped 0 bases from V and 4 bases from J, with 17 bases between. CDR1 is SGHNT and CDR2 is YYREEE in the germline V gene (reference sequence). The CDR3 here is CASSLAGWWVGYEQYF. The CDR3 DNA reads TGTGCCAGCAGCTTGGCGGGGTGGTGGGTTGGTTACGAGCAGTACTTC.

The CDR3 sequence: CASSPQTGIESGELFF. CDR3 DNA: TGTGCCAGCAGCCCCCAGACAGGAATCGAATCCGGGGAGCTGTTTTTT. The chain carries TRBV9 and TRBJ2-2, with a weak D call TRBD1 (6 bases). Germline CDR1 reads SGDLS; CDR2 reads YYNGEE. The CDR3 runs to 16 residues. The germline V and J ends were trimmed by 4 bases and 6 bases, with 19 bases remaining between them. The complete variable domain, with remaining parts taken from reference TRBV9 and TRBJ2-2, reads DSGVTQTPKHLITATGQRVTLRCSPRSGDLSVYWYQQSLDQGLQFLIQYYNGEERAKGNILERFSAQQFPDLHSELNLSSLELGDSALYFCASSPQTGIESGELFFGEGSRLTVL.

The CDR3 nucleotides are TGTGCCACCAGCAGAGGAGCCTCTGGAAACACCATATATTTT. Translating it yields CATSRGASGNTIYF. The J gene is TRBJ1-3, the V gene TRBV15; D is uncertain. V lost 1 base, J lost 0 bases, and 4 bases lay in between. CDR1 and CDR2 (germline): LNHNV, YYDKDF (reference sequence). This CDR3 comprises 14 residues.

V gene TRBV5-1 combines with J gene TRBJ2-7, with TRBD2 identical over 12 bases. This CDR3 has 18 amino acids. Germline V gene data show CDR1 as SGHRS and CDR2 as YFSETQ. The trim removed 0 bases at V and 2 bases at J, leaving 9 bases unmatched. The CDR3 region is CASSLGASGRALPYEQYF. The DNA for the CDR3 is TGCGCCAGCAGCTTGGGCGCTAGCGGGAGGGCCCTGCCCTACGAGCAGTACTTC.

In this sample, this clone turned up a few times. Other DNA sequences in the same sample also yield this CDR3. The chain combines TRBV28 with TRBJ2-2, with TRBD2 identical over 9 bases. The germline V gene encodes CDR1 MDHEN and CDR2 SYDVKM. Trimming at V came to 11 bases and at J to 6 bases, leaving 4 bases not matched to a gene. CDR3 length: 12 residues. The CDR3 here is CAGGGGAGELFF. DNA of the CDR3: TGTGCCGGGGGCGGGGGGGCCGGGGAGCTGTTTTTT.

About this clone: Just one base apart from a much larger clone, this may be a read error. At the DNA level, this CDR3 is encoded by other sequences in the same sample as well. This CDR3 reads CASSRTDNSPLHF. The CDR3 nucleotides read TGTGCCAGCAGCCGTACAGATAATTCACCCCTCCACTTT. The chain carries TRBV5-5 and TRBJ1-6; no definite D call. The CDR3 totals 13 residues. V shed 4 bases and J shed 5 bases, with 7 bases lying between them. Germline values: CDR1 SGHKS, CDR2 YYEKEE (reference sequence).

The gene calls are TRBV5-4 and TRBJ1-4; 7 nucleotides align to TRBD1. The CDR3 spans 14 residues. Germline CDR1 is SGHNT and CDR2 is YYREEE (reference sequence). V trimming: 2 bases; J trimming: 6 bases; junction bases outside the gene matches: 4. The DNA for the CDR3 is TGTGCCAGCAGCTTCTGGGGACAGCATGAAAAACTGTTTTTT. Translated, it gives CASSFWGQHEKLFF.

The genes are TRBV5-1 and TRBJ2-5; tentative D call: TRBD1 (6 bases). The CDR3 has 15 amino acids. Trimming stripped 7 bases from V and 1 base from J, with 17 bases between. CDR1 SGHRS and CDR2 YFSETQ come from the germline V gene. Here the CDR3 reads CASLCEWTVQETQYF. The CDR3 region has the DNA TGCGCCAGCCTGTGCGAATGGACAGTCCAAGAGACCCAGTACTTC.

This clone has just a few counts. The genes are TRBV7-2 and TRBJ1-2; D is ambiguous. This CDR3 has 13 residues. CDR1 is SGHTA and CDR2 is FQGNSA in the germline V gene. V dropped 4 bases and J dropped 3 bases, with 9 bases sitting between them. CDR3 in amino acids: CASSSMRYYGYTF. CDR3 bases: TGTGCCAGCAGCTCGATGCGTTACTATGGCTACACCTTC.

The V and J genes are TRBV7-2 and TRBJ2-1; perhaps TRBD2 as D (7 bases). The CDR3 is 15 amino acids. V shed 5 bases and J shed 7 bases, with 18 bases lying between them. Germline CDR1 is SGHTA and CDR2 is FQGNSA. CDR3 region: CASSIGGGSWNEQFF. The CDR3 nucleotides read TGTGCCAGCAGCATTGGGGGCGGGAGCTGGAATGAGCAGTTCTTC.

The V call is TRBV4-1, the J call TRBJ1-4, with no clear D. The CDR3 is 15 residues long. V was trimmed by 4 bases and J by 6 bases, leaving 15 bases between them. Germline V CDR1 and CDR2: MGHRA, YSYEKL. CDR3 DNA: TGCGCCAGCAGCCTACGTTACGGGGAGGATGAAAAACTGTTTTTT. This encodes CASSLRYGEDEKLFF.

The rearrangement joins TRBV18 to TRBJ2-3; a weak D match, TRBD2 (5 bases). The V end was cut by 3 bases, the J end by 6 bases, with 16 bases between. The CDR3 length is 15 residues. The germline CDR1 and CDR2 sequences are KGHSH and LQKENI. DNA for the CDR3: TGTGCCAGCTCACCTGAGGACTTAGGAAGCGATACGCAGTATTTT. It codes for CASSPEDLGSDTQYF.

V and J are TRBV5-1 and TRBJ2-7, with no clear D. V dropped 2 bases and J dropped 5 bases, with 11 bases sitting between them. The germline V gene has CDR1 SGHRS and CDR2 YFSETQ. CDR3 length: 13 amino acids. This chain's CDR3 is CASSFYGRDEQYF. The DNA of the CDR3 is TGCGCCAGCAGCTTTTATGGTCGGGACGAGCAGTACTTC.

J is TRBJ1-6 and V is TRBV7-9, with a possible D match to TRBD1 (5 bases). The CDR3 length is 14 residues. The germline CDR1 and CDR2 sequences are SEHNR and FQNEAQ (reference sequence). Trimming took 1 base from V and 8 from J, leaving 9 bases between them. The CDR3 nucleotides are TGTGCCAGCAGCTTAGATCGGGGGTATTCACCCCTCCACTTT. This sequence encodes CASSLDRGYSPLHF.

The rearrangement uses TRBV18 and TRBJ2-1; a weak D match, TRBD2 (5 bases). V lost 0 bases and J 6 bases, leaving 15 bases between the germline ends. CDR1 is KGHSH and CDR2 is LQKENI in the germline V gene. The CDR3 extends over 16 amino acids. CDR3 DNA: TGTGCCAGCTCACCACCCGGGATGGGGTCCCTCAATGAGCAGTTCTTC. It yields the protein CASSPPGMGSLNEQFF.

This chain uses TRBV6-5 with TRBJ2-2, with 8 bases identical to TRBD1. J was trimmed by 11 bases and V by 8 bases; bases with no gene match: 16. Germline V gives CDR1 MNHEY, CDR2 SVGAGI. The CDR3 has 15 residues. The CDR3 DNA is TGTGCCAGCCAAGATCCGGGACAGGTAGTCAGCGAGCTGTTTTTT. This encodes CASQDPGQVVSELFF.

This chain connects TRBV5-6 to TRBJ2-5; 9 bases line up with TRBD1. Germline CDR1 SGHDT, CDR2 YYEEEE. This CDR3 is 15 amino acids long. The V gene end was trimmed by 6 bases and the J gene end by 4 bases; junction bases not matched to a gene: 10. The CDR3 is CASNGRDRVRETQYF. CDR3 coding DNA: TGTGCCAGCAATGGGCGGGACAGGGTACGAGAGACCCAGTACTTC.

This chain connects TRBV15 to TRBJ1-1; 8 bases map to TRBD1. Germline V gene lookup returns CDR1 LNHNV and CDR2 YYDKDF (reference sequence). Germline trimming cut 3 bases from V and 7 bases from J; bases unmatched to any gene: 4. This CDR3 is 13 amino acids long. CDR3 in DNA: TGTGCCACCAGCAGGCAGGGGGCCGGTGAAGCTTTCTTT. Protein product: CATSRQGAGEAFF.

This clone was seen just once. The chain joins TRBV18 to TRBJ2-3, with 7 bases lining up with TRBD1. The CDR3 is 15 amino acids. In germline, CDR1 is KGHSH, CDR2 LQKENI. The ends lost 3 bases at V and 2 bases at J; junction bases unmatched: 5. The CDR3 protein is CASSPGTAFTDTQYF. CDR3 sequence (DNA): TGTGCCAGCTCACCCGGGACAGCCTTCACAGATACGCAGTATTTT.

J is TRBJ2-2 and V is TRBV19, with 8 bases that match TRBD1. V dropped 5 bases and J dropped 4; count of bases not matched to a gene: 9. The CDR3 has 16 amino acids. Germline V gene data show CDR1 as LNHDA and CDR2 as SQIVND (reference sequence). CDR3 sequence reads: CASSAPGQVLTGELFF. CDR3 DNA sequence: TGTGCCAGTAGTGCCCCGGGACAGGTCCTCACCGGGGAGCTGTTTTTT.

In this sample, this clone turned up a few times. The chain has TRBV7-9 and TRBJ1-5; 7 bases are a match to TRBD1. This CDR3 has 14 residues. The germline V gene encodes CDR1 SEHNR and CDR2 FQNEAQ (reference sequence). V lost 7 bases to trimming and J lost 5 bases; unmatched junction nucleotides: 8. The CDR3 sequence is CASTLGQGDQPQHF. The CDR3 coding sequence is TGTGCCAGCACATTGGGGCAGGGGGATCAGCCCCAGCATTTT.

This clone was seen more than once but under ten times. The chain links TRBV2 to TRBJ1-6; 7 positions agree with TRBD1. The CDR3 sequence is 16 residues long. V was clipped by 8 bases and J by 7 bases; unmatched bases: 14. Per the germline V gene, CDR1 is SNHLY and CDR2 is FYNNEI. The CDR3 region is CASRETGTAINSPLHF. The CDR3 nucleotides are TGTGCCAGCCGGGAGACCGGGACAGCGATAAATTCACCCCTCCACTTT.

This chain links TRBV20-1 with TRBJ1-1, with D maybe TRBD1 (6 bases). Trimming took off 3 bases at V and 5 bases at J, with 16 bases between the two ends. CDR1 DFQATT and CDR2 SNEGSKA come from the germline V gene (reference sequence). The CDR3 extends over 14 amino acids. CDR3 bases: TGCAGTGCTAGTGGAGACAGGTCTCGAACTGAAGCTTTCTTT. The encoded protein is CSASGDRSRTEAFF.

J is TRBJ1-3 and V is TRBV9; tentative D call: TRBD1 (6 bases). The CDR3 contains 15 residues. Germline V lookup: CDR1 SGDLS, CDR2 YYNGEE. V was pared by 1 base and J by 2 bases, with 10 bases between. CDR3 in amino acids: CASSVFAGAGNTIYF. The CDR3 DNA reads TGTGCCAGCAGCGTATTCGCAGGGGCTGGAAACACCATATATTTT.

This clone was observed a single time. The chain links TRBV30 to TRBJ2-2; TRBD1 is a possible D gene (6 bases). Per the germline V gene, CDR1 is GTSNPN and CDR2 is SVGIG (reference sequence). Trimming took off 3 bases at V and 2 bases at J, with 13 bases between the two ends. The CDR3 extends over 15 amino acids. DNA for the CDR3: TGTGCCTGGAGACCGGGACATTTCAACACCGGGGAGCTGTTTTTT. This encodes CAWRPGHFNTGELFF. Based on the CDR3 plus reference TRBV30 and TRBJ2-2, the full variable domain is SQTIHQWPATLVQPVGSPLSLECTVEGTSNPNLYWYRQAAGRGLQLLFYSVGIGQISSEVPQNLSASRPQDRQFILSSKKLLLSDSGFYLCAWRPGHFNTGELFFGEGSRLTVL.

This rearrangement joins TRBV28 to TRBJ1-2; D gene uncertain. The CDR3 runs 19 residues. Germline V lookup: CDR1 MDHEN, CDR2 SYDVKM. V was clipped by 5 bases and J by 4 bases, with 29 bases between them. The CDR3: CASSRVVAPSMVFGYGYTF. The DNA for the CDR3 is TGTGCCAGCAGTCGGGTAGTGGCCCCCTCCATGGTCTTCGGCTATGGCTACACCTTC.